This entry lists 23 T cell receptor beta chains sequenced from one sample in a study of blood T cells in healthy people across ages (dated by TCRdb to between 2014 and 2017). The library was built by means of 5' RACE. Sequencing took place on an Illumina HiSeq 2500. The second PCR ran for roughly 7 to 11 cycles and used a J-beta primer mix along with a sample-barcoded 5' primer. TCRdb passed the public sequencing reads through fastp at Q25 and MiXCR, retaining productive beta sequences. Entries are consolidated by CDR3 protein sequence, retaining the most common genes and DNA. Across this sample there are fewer than 900,000 distinct CDR3 sequences, with about 37% seen only once. The top ten clones comprise roughly 13% of the sample. Material for sequencing was blood. These receptors were obtained from a man younger than 35 in good health.

This clonotype was recorded a few times. This chain links TRBV9 with TRBJ1-1, with D possibly matching TRBD1 (5 bases). CDR3 length: 16 amino acids. CDR1 and CDR2 (germline): SGDLS, YYNGEE. V was shortened by 3 bases and J by 3 bases, with 18 bases between the two germline ends. CDR3 sequence (DNA): TGTGCCAGCAGCGCGCTCTCCCCGGGACGACACACTGAAGCTTTCTTT. Translation gives CASSALSPGRHTEAFF.

This clonotype was observed at least ten times. The chain combines TRBV20-1 with TRBJ2-1; no reliable D call. Germline CDR1 DFQATT, CDR2 SNEGSKA (reference sequence). The CDR3 contains 13 residues. Trimming took off 3 bases at V and 4 bases at J, with 10 bases between the two ends. As DNA, the CDR3 is TGCAGTGCTAGTGGGCCAGGTTACAATGAGCAGTTCTTC. Amino acids: CSASGPGYNEQFF.

The chain employs TRBV6-6 and TRBJ2-5; the match to TRBD2 covers 7 bases. The germline gives CDR1 MNHNY, CDR2 SVGAGI (reference sequence). The CDR3 is 17 residues long. The ends lost 2 bases at V and 5 bases at J; junction bases unmatched: 14. Written as DNA, the CDR3 is TGTGCCAGCAGTTACCACCCGACCCCACGGACTAGGGAGACCCAGTACTTC. Translating gives CASSYHPTPRTRETQYF.

The sample holds many counts of this clonotype. The chain employs TRBV5-1 and TRBJ2-3, with 8 positions matching TRBD2. CDR3 length: 15 residues. Unmatched junction bases numbered 3, after V lost 1 base and J lost 2 bases. Germline loops: CDR1 SGHRS, CDR2 YFSETQ. The CDR3 region has the DNA TGCGCCAGCAGCTTGAGTAGCGGGATCACAGATACGCAGTATTTT. Translated, it gives CASSLSSGITDTQYF.

This clonotype was picked up many times. The chain joins TRBV12-3 or TRBV12-4 to TRBJ1-5; D gene ambiguous. The CDR3 totals 14 residues. Trimming took 0 bases from V and 1 from J, leaving 4 bases between them. The DNA of the CDR3 is TGTGCCAGCAGTTTAGCGCTGAGCAATCAGCCCCAGCATTTT. Translated: CASSLALSNQPQHF.

This chain uses TRBV7-9 with TRBJ2-3; D is unclear. Germline CDR1 and CDR2: SEHNR and FQNEAQ (reference sequence). This CDR3 is 15 amino acids long. V lost 4 bases to trimming and J lost 2 bases, with 13 bases between them. The CDR3, as DNA: TGTGCCAGCAGCTCCCCCTTGTTAGCCACAGATACGCAGTATTTT. Protein: CASSSPLLATDTQYF. The entire variable domain, with the rest obtained from reference TRBV7-9 and TRBJ2-3, is as follows: DTGVSQNPRHKITKRGQNVTFRCDPISEHNRLYWYRQTLGQGPEFLTYFQNEAQLEKSRLLSDRFSAERPKGSFSTLEIQRTEQGDSAMYLCASSSPLLATDTQYFGPGTRLTVL.

At least ten counts were recorded for this clonotype. The genes are TRBV28 and TRBJ1-2, with a possible D match to TRBD1 (5 bases). The CDR3 totals 10 residues. Trimming pared 5 bases from V and 9 bases from J, leaving 7 bases between. Germline-derived CDR1 and CDR2 are MDHEN and SYDVKM. CDR3 DNA: TGTGCCAGCAGTAGGGGCCGCTACACCTTC. Protein product: CASSRGRYTF.

This chain links TRBV12-5 with TRBJ1-5; D remains ambiguous. V was pared by 2 bases and J by 0 bases, with 14 bases between. The CDR3 contains 17 residues. CDR1 and CDR2 (germline): LGHNT, FRNRAP. The CDR3 DNA reads as TGTGCTAGTGGTTTGACCAATGGCTTTTATAGCAATCAGCCCCAGCATTTT. Amino acid sequence: CASGLTNGFYSNQPQHF. The full variable domain, rest sourced from reference TRBV12-5 and TRBJ1-5, is DARVTQTPRHKVTEMGQEVTMRCQPILGHNTVFWYRQTMMQGLELLAYFRNRAPLDDSGMPKDRFSAEMPDATLATLKIQPSEPRDSAVYFCASGLTNGFYSNQPQHFGDGTRLSIL.

This clonotype was observed once. This may be a read error: a much more frequent sequence differs by one nucleotide. The rearrangement uses TRBV4-3 and TRBJ2-3; D might be TRBD1 or TRBD2, each matching 5 bases. The CDR3 is made up of 16 amino acids. Per the germline V gene, CDR1 is LGHNA and CDR2 is YSLEER. The CDR3 sequence: CASSQESGDHRDAQYF. Here the CDR3 DNA reads TGCGCCAGCAGCCAAGAATCCGGGGACCATCGAGATGCGCAGTATTTT.

The chain combines TRBV5-4 with TRBJ2-1, with no clear D. Looked up from germline, CDR1 is SGHNT and CDR2 is YYREEE (reference sequence). Trimming stripped 0 bases from V and 4 bases from J, with 17 bases between. This CDR3 spans 17 amino acids. The DNA of the CDR3 is TGTGCCAGCAGCTTGGCGTCCGGATACGATCTTTACAATGAGCAGTTCTTC. Translating gives CASSLASGYDLYNEQFF.

This clonotype has more than one count but fewer than ten. This chain joins TRBV13 and TRBJ2-4; TRBD2 might be the D (6 bases). Deletions cut 7 bases from V and 1 base from J, with 14 bases between. CDR1 and CDR2 from the germline V gene are PRHDT and FYEKMQ (reference sequence). CDR3 size: 15 residues. The CDR3 reads CASKIGGSAKNIQYF. The CDR3 DNA is TGTGCCAGCAAGATTGGGGGGTCGGCCAAAAACATTCAGTACTTC.

The sample holds a few counts of this clonotype. The V gene is TRBV2, the J gene TRBJ1-2; D is perhaps TRBD1 (5 bases). This CDR3 is built from 10 residues. V gave up 6 bases and J gave up 8 bases, with 7 bases separating them. From germline, CDR1 is SNHLY and CDR2 FYNNEI. CDR3 in amino acids: CASRHRGYTF. Written as DNA, the CDR3 is TGTGCCAGCAGGCACAGGGGCTACACCTTC.

For the CDR3, the DNA is TGCAGTGCCCCGAATCCAGTAAACAATGAGCAGTTCTTC. As protein: CSAPNPVNNEQFF. The chain links TRBV20-1 to TRBJ2-1; D remains ambiguous. The CDR3 sequence is 13 residues long. V shed 6 bases and J shed 5 bases, with 14 bases lying between them. Germline assignment: CDR1 DFQATT and CDR2 SNEGSKA (reference sequence).

In the case of this clonotype: This may be a read error, as it is one base from a much larger clone. The chain employs TRBV20-1 and TRBJ2-5; TRBD2 is a possible D gene (5 bases). The CDR3 has 13 amino acids. Germline CDR1 is DFQATT and CDR2 is SNEGSKA (reference sequence). CDR3 sequence reads: CSTSSGLQETQYF. The CDR3 DNA is TGCAGTACTAGTTCAGGCCTACAAGAGACCCAGTACTTC.

A note on this clonotype: A much larger clonotype is one base distant, so this may be a read error. The rearrangement links TRBV20-1 to TRBJ1-5, with no clear D. This CDR3 has 15 amino acids. Germline V gene sequence: CDR1 DFQATT, CDR2 SNEGSKA (reference sequence). CDR3 sequence (DNA): TGCAGTGCCGAATATAGTGGGGTTGGCAATCAGCTCCAGCATTTT. Translation gives CSAEYSGVGNQLQHF.

This clonotype was observed at least ten times. The chain combines TRBV4-1 with TRBJ2-1; weak D call: TRBD1 (5 bases). Trimming removed 1 base at V and 4 bases at J, with 11 bases between. CDR1 and CDR2 from the germline V gene are MGHRA and YSYEKL. The CDR3 has 15 residues. CDR3 sequence: CASSQVTGQYNEQFF. Written as DNA, the CDR3 is TGCGCCAGCAGCCAAGTAACAGGACAATACAATGAGCAGTTCTTC.

A word on this clonotype: A much larger clone lies a single base off, so this may be a read error. This rearrangement joins TRBV4-1 to TRBJ1-2, with 10 bases identical to TRBD1. The CDR3 has 16 amino acids. Per germline, CDR1 MGHRA and CDR2 YSYEKL. The CDR3 reads CSSSQETTGGLFGYTF. CDR3 coding DNA: TGCTCCAGCAGCCAGGAAACGACAGGGGGCCTTTTCGGCTACACCTTC.

J is TRBJ2-7 and V is TRBV7-2; a possible D gene is TRBD1 (5 bases). The ends were cut back, 5 bases at V and 12 bases at J, with 20 bases in the middle. From germline, CDR1 is SGHTA and CDR2 FQGNSA. This CDR3 is 13 amino acids long. In DNA, the CDR3 is TGTGCCAGCAGCCCTCAGGGCCAAGAGACCCGGTACTTC. Its translation is CASSPQGQETRYF.

The rearrangement joins TRBV29-1 to TRBJ2-2; weak D call: TRBD1 (5 bases). V was pared by 4 bases and J by 7 bases, with 13 bases between. The CDR3 totals 13 residues. Germline V gene data show CDR1 as SQVTM and CDR2 as ANQGSEA. Written as DNA, the CDR3 is TGCAGCGTTGGGACAACCCAAGGCGGGGAGCTGTTTTTT. Translation: CSVGTTQGGELFF.

The chain employs TRBV5-4 and TRBJ2-1, with 9 bases identical to TRBD2. The germline V gene encodes CDR1 SGHNT and CDR2 YYREEE (reference sequence). J lost 5 bases, V lost 4 bases, and 7 bases had no gene match. The CDR3 consists of 15 residues. The CDR3 region is CASSPGLASHNEQFF. The CDR3 region has the DNA TGTGCCAGCAGCCCCGGACTAGCGAGCCACAATGAGCAGTTCTTC.

This clonotype was observed a handful of times. The chain combines TRBV12-3 or TRBV12-4 with TRBJ2-7; D is unclear. The CDR3 has 15 residues. Trimming shortened V by 6 bases and J by 7 bases, and 22 bases separated the two germline ends. Here the CDR3 reads CASRLGGSYYNEQYF. The CDR3 nucleotides read TGTGCCAGCAGGCTCGGCGGCAGTTATTACAATGAGCAGTACTTC.

There are a few counts of this clonotype. This chain joins TRBV29-1 and TRBJ1-4; D call uncertain. Per germline, CDR1 SQVTM and CDR2 ANQGSEA. The CDR3 is 12 amino acids. The V end was cut by 5 bases, the J end by 4 bases, with 8 bases between. As DNA, the CDR3 is TGCAGCGTTACTGTAAATAATGAAAAACTGTTTTTT. This sequence encodes CSVTVNNEKLFF.

Turning to this clonotype: This could be a read error, since a much larger clone is one nucleotide away. The genes are TRBV12-3 or TRBV12-4 and TRBJ1-1, with D possibly being TRBD1 (5 bases). The germline V and J ends were trimmed by 5 bases and 0 bases, with 10 bases remaining between them. This CDR3 spans 14 amino acids. As DNA, the CDR3 is TGTGCCAGCAGTGTAGGACACATGAACACTGAAGCTTTCTTT. It translates to CASSVGHMNTEAFF.